This record concerns one T cell receptor (beta chain) sequence. What it binds is unknown. Other DNA sequences of this sample code for an identical CDR3. Produced via immunoSEQ multiplex PCR; TCRdb's table is partial and in-frame only. The sample shows about 130,000 clones, about 88% of them seen only once. This entry is derived from a study of radiation and T cells in renal cell carcinoma. The CDR3 has 14 amino acids. CDR1 and CDR2 (germline): LNHDA, SQIVND (reference sequence). Between the trimmed V and J ends, which lost 3 bases and 2 bases, there was a span of 8 bases. Time point: baseline pretreatment blood. Stated treatment: 15 Gy SBRT to primary tumor, nephrectomy 4 weeks later. Whole-study findings and limits: In blood, top tumor clones expanded by 2 weeks, shrinking by 4. Pretreatment tumor biopsies were lacking, so baseline clonotypes are unknown.

The input for sequencing was blood, taken from a patient whose treatment included radiotherapy and nephrectomy. This clonotype was sampled from a woman in her forties or fifties with renal cell carcinoma. The chain joins TRBV19 to TRBJ1-5, with TRBD1 as a possible D gene (5 bases). DNA for the CDR3: TGTGCCAGTAGTATCAGGGAAGGCAATCAGCCCCAGCATTTT. This sequence encodes CASSIREGNQPQHF.